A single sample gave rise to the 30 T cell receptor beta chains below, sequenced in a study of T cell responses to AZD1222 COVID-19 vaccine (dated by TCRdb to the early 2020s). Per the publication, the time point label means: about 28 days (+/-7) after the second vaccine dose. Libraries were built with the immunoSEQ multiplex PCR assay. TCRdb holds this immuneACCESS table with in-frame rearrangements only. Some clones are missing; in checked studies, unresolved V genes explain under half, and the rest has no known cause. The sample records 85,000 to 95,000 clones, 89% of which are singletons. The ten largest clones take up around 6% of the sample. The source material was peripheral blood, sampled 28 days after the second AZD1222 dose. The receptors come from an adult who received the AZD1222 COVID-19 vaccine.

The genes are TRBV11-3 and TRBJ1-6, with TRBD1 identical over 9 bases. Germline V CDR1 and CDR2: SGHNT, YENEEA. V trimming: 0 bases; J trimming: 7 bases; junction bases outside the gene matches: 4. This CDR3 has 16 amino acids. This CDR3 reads CASSLDLGTGNSPLHF. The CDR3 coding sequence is TGTGCCAGCAGCTTAGATCTAGGGACAGGGAATTCACCCCTCCACTTT.

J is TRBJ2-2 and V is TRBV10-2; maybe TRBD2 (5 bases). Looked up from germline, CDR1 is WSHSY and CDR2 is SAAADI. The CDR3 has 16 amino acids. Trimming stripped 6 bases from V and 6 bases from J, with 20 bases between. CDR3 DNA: TGCGCCAGCAGATTTGAGGGTCGCACCGACCCCGGGGAGCTGTTTTTT. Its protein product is CASRFEGRTDPGELFF.

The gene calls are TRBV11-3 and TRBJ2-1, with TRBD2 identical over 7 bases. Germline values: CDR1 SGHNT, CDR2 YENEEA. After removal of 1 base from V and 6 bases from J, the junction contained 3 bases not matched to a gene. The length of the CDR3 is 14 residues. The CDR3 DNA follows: TGTGCCAGCAGCTTAGGCGGGGGTCTCAATGAGCAGTTCTTC. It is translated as CASSLGGGLNEQFF. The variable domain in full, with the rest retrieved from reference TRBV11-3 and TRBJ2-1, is EAGVVQSPRYKIIEKKQPVAFWCNPISGHNTLYWYLQNLGQGPELLIRYENEEAVDDSQLPKDRFSAERLKGVDSTLKIQPAELGDSAVYLCASSLGGGLNEQFFGPGTRLTVL.

In DNA form, the CDR3 reads TGTGCCACCAGCAGAGAAGGAAAGGCAGATACGCAGTATTTT. Amino acids: CATSREGKADTQYF. The chain combines TRBV15 with TRBJ2-3; D call uncertain. Germline CDR1 is LNHNV and CDR2 is YYDKDF (reference sequence). The V end was cut by 0 bases, the J end by 4 bases, with 8 bases between. The CDR3 totals 14 residues.

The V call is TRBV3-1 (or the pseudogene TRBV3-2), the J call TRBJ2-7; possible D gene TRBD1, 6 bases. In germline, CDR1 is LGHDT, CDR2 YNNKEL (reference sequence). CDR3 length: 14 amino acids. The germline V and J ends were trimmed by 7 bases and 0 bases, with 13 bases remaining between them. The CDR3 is CASTKTGSSYEQYF. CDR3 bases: TGTGCCAGCACGAAAACAGGGAGCTCCTACGAGCAGTACTTC.

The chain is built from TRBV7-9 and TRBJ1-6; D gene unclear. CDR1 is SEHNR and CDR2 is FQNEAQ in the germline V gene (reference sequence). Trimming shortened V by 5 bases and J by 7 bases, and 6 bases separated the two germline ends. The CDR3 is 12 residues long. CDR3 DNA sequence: TGTGCCAGCAGCGGAATAAATTCACCCCTCCACTTT. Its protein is CASSGINSPLHF. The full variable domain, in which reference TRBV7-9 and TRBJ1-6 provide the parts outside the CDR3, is DTGVSQNPRHKITKRGQNVTFRCDPISEHNRLYWYRQTLGQGPEFLTYFQNEAQLEKSRLLSDRFSAERPKGSFSTLEIQRTEQGDSAMYLCASSGINSPLHFGNGTRLTVT.

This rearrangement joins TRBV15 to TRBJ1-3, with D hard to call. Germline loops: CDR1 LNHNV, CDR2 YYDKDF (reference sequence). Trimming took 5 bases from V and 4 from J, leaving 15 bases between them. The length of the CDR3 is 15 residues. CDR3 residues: CATSRPGQAGNTIYF. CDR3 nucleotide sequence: TGTGCCACCAGCCGCCCGGGCCAGGCCGGAAACACCATATATTTT.

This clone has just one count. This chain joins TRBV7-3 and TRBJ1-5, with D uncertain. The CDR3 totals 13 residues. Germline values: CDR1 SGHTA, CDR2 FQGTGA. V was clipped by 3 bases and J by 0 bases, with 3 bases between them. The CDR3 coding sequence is TGTGCCAGCAGCTTCCGTAGCAATCAGCCCCAGCATTTT. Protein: CASSFRSNQPQHF.

This chain's CDR3 is CASSIARGRAGANVLTF. CDR3 DNA sequence: TGTGCCAGTAGTATTGCCCGGGGGAGGGCTGGGGCCAACGTCCTGACTTTC. The genes are TRBV19 and TRBJ2-6; 7 bases are shared with TRBD2. Per germline, CDR1 LNHDA and CDR2 SQIVND (reference sequence). V lost 3 bases to trimming and J lost 2 bases; unmatched junction nucleotides: 7. The length of the CDR3 is 17 residues.

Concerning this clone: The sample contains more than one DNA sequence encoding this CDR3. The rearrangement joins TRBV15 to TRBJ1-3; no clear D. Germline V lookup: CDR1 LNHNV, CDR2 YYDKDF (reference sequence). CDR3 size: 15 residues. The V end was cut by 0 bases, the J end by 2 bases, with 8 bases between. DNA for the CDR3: TGTGCCACCAGCAGAGATCGGGGAACTGGAAACACCATATATTTT. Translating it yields CATSRDRGTGNTIYF. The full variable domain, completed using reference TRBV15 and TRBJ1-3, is DAMVIQNPRYQVTQFGKPVTLSCSQTLNHNVMYWYQQKSSQAPKLLFHYYDKDFNNEADTPDNFQSRRPNTSFCFLDIRSPGLGDTAMYLCATSRDRGTGNTIYFGEGSWLTVV.

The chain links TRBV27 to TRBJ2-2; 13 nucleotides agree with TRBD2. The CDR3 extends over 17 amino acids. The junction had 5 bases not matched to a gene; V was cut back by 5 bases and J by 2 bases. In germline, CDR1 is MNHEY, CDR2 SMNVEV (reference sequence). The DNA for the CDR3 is TGTGCCAGCAGTAAGGGGACTAGCGGGGACAACACCGGGGAGCTGTTTTTT. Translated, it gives CASSKGTSGDNTGELFF.

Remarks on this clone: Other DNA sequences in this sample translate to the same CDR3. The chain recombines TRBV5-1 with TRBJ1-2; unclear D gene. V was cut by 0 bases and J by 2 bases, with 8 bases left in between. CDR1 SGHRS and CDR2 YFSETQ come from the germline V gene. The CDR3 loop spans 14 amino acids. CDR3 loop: CASSLAGQNYGYTF. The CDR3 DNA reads TGCGCCAGCAGCTTGGCCGGGCAGAACTATGGCTACACCTTC.

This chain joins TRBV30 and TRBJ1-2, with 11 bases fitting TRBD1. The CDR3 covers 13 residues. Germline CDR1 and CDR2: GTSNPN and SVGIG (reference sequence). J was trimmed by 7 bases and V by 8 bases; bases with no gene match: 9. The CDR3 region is CARLRGQGVGYTF. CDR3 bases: TGTGCCCGCCTGAGGGGACAGGGGGTTGGCTACACCTTC.

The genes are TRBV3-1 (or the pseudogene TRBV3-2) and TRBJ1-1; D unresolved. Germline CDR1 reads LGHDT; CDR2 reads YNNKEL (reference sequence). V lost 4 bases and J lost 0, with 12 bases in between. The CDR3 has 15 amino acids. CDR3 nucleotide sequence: TGTGCCAGCAGCCCGCATTGGTACATGAACACTGAAGCTTTCTTT. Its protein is CASSPHWYMNTEAFF.

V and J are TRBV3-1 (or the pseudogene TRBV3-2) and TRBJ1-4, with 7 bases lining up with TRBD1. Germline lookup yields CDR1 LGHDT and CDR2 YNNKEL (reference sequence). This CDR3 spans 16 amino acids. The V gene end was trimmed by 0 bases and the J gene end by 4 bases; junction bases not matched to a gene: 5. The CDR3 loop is CASSQDITGDNEKLFF. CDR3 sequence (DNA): TGTGCCAGCAGCCAAGATATAACAGGGGATAATGAAAAACTGTTTTTT.

CDR3 nucleotides: TGTGCCAGCAGCCCCCGACAGGTTGGGAACTATGGCTACACCTTC. Translation: CASSPRQVGNYGYTF. The chain carries TRBV9 and TRBJ1-2; D is perhaps TRBD1 (6 bases). V gave up 4 bases and J gave up 2 bases, with 15 bases separating them. The CDR3 extends over 15 amino acids. Germline V CDR1 and CDR2: SGDLS, YYNGEE.

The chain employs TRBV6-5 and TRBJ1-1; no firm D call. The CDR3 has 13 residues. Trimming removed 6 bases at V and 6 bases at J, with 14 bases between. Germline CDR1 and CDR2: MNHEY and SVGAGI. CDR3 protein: CASSRDLVSEAFF. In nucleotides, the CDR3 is TGTGCCAGCAGCCGCGATTTGGTCTCTGAAGCTTTCTTT.

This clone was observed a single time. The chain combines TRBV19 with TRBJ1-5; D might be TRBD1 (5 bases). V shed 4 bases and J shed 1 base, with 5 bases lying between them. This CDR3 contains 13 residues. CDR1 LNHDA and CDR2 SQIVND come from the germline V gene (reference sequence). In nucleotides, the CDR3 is TGTGCCAGTAGTAGACAGAGCAATCAGCCCCAGCATTTT. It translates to CASSRQSNQPQHF.

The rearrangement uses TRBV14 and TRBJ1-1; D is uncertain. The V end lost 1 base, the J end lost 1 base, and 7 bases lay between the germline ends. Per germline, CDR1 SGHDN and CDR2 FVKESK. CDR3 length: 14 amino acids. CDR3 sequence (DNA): TGTGCCAGCAGCCAAGCGGCGGGGAACACTGAAGCTTTCTTT. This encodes CASSQAAGNTEAFF.

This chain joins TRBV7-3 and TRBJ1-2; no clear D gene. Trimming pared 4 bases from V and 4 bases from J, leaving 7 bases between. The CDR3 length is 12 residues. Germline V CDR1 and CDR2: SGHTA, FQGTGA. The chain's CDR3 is CASSSRAYGYTF. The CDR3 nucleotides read TGTGCCAGCAGCTCTAGGGCCTATGGCTACACCTTC.

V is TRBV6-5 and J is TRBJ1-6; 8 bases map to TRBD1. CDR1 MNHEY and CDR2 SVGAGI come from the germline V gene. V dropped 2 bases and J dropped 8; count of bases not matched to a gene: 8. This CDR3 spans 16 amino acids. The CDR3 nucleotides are TGTGCCAGCAGTTACGATGGACAGGGCCTGCATTCACCCCTCCACTTT. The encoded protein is CASSYDGQGLHSPLHF.

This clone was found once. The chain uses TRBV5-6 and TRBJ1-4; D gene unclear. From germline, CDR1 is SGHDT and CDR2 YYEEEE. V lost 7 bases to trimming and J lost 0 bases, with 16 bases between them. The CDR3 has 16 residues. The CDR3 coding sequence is TGTGCCAGCCGCCTTTTGAATGCTGCAACTAATGAAAAACTGTTTTTT. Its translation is CASRLLNAATNEKLFF.

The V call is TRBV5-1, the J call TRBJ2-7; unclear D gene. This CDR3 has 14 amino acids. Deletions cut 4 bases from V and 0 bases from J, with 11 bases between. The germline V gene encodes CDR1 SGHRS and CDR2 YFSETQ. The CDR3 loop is CASSTPYSSYEQYF. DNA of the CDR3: TGCGCCAGCAGCACTCCATACAGCTCCTACGAGCAGTACTTC.

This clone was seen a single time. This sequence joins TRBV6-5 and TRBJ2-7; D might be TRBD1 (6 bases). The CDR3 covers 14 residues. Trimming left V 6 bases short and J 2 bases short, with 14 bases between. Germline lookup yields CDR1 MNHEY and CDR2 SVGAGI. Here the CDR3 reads CASRTQGLTYEQYF. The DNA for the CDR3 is TGTGCCAGCAGGACACAGGGTTTAACCTACGAGCAGTACTTC.

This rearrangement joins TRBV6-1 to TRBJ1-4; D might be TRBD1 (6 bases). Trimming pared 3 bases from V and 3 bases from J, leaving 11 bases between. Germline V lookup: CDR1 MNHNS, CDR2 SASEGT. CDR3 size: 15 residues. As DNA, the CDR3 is TGTGCCAGCAGTGATTGGGGGGCGGCTAATGAAAAACTGTTTTTT. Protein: CASSDWGAANEKLFF.

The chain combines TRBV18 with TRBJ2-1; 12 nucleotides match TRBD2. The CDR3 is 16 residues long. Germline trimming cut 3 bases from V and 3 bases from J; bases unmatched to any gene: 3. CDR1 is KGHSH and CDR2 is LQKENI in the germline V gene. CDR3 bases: TGTGCCAGCTCACCGCGACTAGCGGGGGTCTACAATGAGCAGTTCTTC. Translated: CASSPRLAGVYNEQFF.

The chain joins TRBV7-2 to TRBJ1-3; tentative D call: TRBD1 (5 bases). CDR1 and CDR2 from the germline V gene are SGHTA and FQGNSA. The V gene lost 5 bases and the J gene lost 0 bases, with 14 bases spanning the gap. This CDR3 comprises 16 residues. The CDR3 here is CASSPQRGYSGNTIYF. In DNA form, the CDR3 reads TGTGCCAGCAGCCCCCAGAGGGGCTACTCTGGAAACACCATATATTTT.

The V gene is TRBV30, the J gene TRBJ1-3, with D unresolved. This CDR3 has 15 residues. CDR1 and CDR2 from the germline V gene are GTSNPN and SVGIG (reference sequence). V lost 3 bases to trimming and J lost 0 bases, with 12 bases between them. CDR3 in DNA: TGTGCCTGGAGCGCCGGGAGGGCCTCTGGAAACACCATATATTTT. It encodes CAWSAGRASGNTIYF. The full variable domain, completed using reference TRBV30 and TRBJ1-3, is SQTIHQWPATLVQPVGSPLSLECTVEGTSNPNLYWYRQAAGRGLQLLFYSVGIGQISSEVPQNLSASRPQDRQFILSSKKLLLSDSGFYLCAWSAGRASGNTIYFGEGSWLTVV.

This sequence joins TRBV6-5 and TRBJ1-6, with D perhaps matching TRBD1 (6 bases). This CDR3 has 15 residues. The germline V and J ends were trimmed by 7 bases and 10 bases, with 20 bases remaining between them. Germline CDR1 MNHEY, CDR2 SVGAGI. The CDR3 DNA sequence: TGTGCCAGCACCCCATCGGGGGGGCAAGGATCACCCCTCCACTTT. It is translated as CASTPSGGQGSPLHF.

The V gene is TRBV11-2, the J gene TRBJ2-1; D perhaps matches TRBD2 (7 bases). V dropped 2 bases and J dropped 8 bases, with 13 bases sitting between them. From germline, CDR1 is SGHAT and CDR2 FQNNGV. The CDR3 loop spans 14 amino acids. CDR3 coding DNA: TGTGCCAGCAGCTTAAGGGAGGGGGGGGATGAGCAGTTCTTC. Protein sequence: CASSLREGGDEQFF.